One sample yielded the 10 T cell receptor beta chains listed below, sequenced in a study of T cell changes during pregnancy in multiple sclerosis. Profiled with immunoSEQ multiplex PCR; TCRdb holds only in-frame clones, not every one. The table records under 85,000 clones, 85% to 95% of them present only once. The specimen comprised CD4+ T cells from peripheral blood mononuclear cells, sampled before pregnancy. Receptor source: a female donor with multiple sclerosis, enrolled in a pregnancy study.

This rearrangement joins TRBV7-2 to TRBJ2-7; no definite D call. Trimming shortened V by 4 bases and J by 7 bases, and 11 bases separated the two germline ends. There are 12 residues in the CDR3. Germline CDR1 is SGHTA and CDR2 is FQGNSA. CDR3 amino acids: CASSYEYLEQYF. CDR3 sequence (DNA): TGTGCCAGCAGCTATGAGTACCTGGAGCAGTACTTC.

The rearrangement uses TRBV29-1 and TRBJ1-5; D remains unclear. The CDR3 is made up of 12 amino acids. V was cut by 5 bases and J by 2 bases, with 7 bases left in between. CDR1 is SQVTM and CDR2 is ANQGSEA in the germline V gene. CDR3 DNA: TGCAGCGTTAGAGAAGGCAATCAGCCCCAGCATTTT. The encoded protein is CSVREGNQPQHF.

This rearrangement joins TRBV29-1 to TRBJ2-5; the D is unclear. The DNA end favors TRBJ2-7, so the J call may be wrong. Looked up from germline, CDR1 is SQVTM and CDR2 is ANQGSEA. CDR3 length: 12 residues. CDR3 sequence: CSVSGLTYEQYF. The CDR3 region has the DNA TGCAGCGTCTCGGGTCTCACCTACGAGCAGTACTTC.

V is TRBV4-2 and J is TRBJ2-5; 10 bases match TRBD2. The germline CDR1 and CDR2 sequences are LGHNA and YNFKEQ. The CDR3 has 15 amino acids. V dropped 4 bases and J dropped 1; count of bases not matched to a gene: 3. CDR3 sequence reads: CASSPWTSGQETQYF. CDR3 sequence (DNA): TGTGCCAGCAGCCCTTGGACTAGCGGCCAAGAGACCCAGTACTTC.

This clone was detected only once. The chain is built from TRBV6-1 and TRBJ1-5; unclear D gene. V dropped 8 bases and J dropped 0 bases, with 11 bases sitting between them. The CDR3 sequence is 14 residues long. Germline values: CDR1 MNHNS, CDR2 SASEGT. CDR3 DNA sequence: TGTGCCAGCTCTTACGACTTTAGCAATCAGCCCCAGCATTTT. It yields the protein CASSYDFSNQPQHF.

The V call is TRBV5-1, the J call TRBJ2-5, with 8 bases that match TRBD1. Germline V CDR1 and CDR2: SGHRS, YFSETQ. J gave up 5 bases and V 2 bases, and 11 bases lay outside the gene matches. The CDR3 consists of 16 residues. The CDR3 DNA reads as TGCGCCAGCAGCTTTTACGGGCAGGGGGCAGGGGAGACCCAGTACTTC. It codes for CASSFYGQGAGETQYF.

This clone was counted once. The chain has TRBV19 and TRBJ1-1; D is ambiguous. Germline CDR1 and CDR2: LNHDA and SQIVND (reference sequence). V dropped 5 bases and J dropped 8 bases, with 12 bases sitting between them. This CDR3 is built from 12 residues. The CDR3 sequence is CASSRTKREAFF. The CDR3 region has the DNA TGTGCCAGTAGTCGGACTAAGAGGGAAGCTTTCTTT.

The chain uses TRBV7-2 and TRBJ1-5; D is unclear. The germline V and J ends were trimmed by 5 bases and 4 bases, with 18 bases remaining between them. This CDR3 has 16 residues. Germline CDR1 reads SGHTA; CDR2 reads FQGNSA. CDR3 residues: CASSLNGKGTNQPQHF. CDR3 in DNA: TGTGCCAGCAGCCTAAACGGGAAGGGAACTAATCAGCCCCAGCATTTT.

This chain uses TRBV27 with TRBJ1-4; a weak D match, TRBD1 (6 bases). With 7 bases removed from V and 0 bases from J, the gap between germline ends came to 9 bases. There are 14 residues in the CDR3. Germline values: CDR1 MNHEY, CDR2 SMNVEV (reference sequence). The CDR3 DNA sequence: TGTGCCAGCAAGCGACAGGCAACTAATGAAAAACTGTTTTTT. Its protein is CASKRQATNEKLFF.

The chain combines TRBV10-2 with TRBJ2-7; D might be TRBD2 (6 bases). With 3 bases removed from V and 6 bases from J, the gap between germline ends came to 6 bases. CDR1 WSHSY and CDR2 SAAADI come from the germline V gene. This CDR3 has 11 amino acids. CDR3 region: CASSDGSEQYF. CDR3 DNA: TGCGCCAGCAGTGACGGGAGCGAGCAGTACTTC.